This T cell receptor (beta chain) came from a study of shared clonotypes between healthy human individuals. Every one of the donors was a Caucasian adult that lived in Nashville, Tennessee. Notes on the study in general: Generally, naive subsets came out with larger estimated richness than memory subsets. Sharing across a few donors was seen in roughly 5.2% of naive CD4 clonotypes.

The protocol was immunoSEQ multiplex PCR, while the TCRdb copy is restricted to in-frame clones and leaves out a portion. The repertoire holds over a million clones, with around three quarters as singletons. A word on this clone: The antigen is not known. The junction differs from germline at one of its ends, possibly a read error.

This CDR3 spans 14 amino acids. The germline CDR1 and CDR2 sequences are MNHEY and SVGAGI. The sample comprised memory CD4+ T cells from PBMCs. The subset denotes: CD45RA-negative fraction. This receptor was obtained from a man aged 18-30 years in good health. Some clones in this sample may be carry-over from other donors' samples. The rearrangement joins TRBV6-5 to TRBJ2-7; the D gene is possibly TRBD2 (5 bases). Written as DNA, the CDR3 is TGTGCCAGCAAAGCTAGGACTGGCTCCCACGAGCAGTACTTC. It yields the protein CASKARTGSHEQYF.